The TCR beta chain under discussion was sequenced for a study of blood T cell repertoires in COVID-19. Study as a whole: PBMCs, B-cell-depleted T cells, or T cells provided the cDNA or gDNA that made up the material.

Some clones are missing from TCRdb's copy, which holds only in-frame ones; the method was immunoSEQ multiplex PCR. The data show approximately 500,000 clones, less than 90% seen once. This CDR3 has 14 residues. Germline CDR1 and CDR2: SEHNR and FQNEAQ (reference sequence). There are a few counts of this clone. One end of the junction does not line up with germline, which may come from a read error. Enrolled during active infection, Seattle patients were then followed longitudinally. The source material was peripheral blood. The chain combines TRBV7-9 with TRBJ2-7; 9 bases fit TRBD2. The source of this sequence is a woman aged 45-65 years with COVID-19, enrolled during active disease. Here the CDR3 reads CASGLSGGLYEQYF. Here the CDR3 DNA reads TGTGCCAGCGGCTTAAGCGGGGGGCTCTACGAGCAGTACTTC.